The clone carrying this T cell receptor (beta chain) came up a few times. What it binds is unknown. By quantitative 5'-RACE with molecular barcodes, the TCR beta libraries were made. MiXCR, run by TCRdb on the 5' RACE reads, gives a single entry per CDR3 protein. Among 350,000 to 550,000 distinct CDR3 sequences listed, around 26% were seen once. V was cut by 6 bases and J by 1 base, with 13 bases left in between. There are 15 residues in the CDR3. The data derive from a study of CD8 T cells in ankylosing spondylitis. Study-level findings and limits: In peripheral blood, disease-linked CD8+ clones occurred at relatively low frequencies. It appeared that ankylosing spondylitis blood was characterized by a TCR beta motif of about 8 highly homologous variants. Matched synovial fluid from ankylosing spondylitis patients was reported to be enriched for disease-linked clones.

Input material: blood, either unsorted or a sorted T cell fraction (not recorded which). The V and J genes are TRBV12-3 or TRBV12-4 and TRBJ1-5, with D possibly being TRBD1 (5 bases). This TCR was recovered from a male donor with ankylosing spondylitis. CDR3 protein: CASRMGTVSNQPQHF. CDR3 coding DNA: TGTGCCAGCAGGATGGGGACGGTCAGCAATCAGCCCCAGCATTTT.